This T cell receptor (beta chain) came from a study of T cells in Graves' hyperthyroidism and ophthalmopathy. Across the study: The blood sample was taken at first diagnosis, before treatment began.

Trimming removed 3 bases from V and 4 bases from J; junction bases left unmatched: 3. Germline assignment: CDR1 SEHNR and CDR2 FQNEAQ (reference sequence). The length of the CDR3 is 14 residues. The investigators amplified TCR beta CDR3 regions from RNA transcripts. Using the HTBI primer set, a first-round RT-PCR was run on the TCR CDR3. MiXCR, applied by TCRdb to the multiplex PCR reads, yields one record per CDR3 protein. The repertoire has hundreds of thousands of distinct CDR3 sequences, 35% to 45% of them found once; the top ten carry approximately 10%. Turning to this clonotype: What it binds is unknown.

With a duration under 2 months, the hyperthyroidism was newly diagnosed in patients aged 18 to 65. Uncontrolled infection, other autoimmune disease, pregnancy or lactation barred patients from enrollment. General observations from the study: Researchers found most expanded thyroid clonotypes above 0.001 in blood as well.

This chain connects TRBV7-9 to TRBJ1-2; TRBD1 matches at 9 bases. Sequencing was carried out using blood. The source is a man between 18 and 29 years old with Graves' hyperthyroidism. DNA of the CDR3: TGTGCCAGCAGCTTCGGGGACAGGGCCTATGGCTACACCTTC. This translates into CASSFGDRAYGYTF.